Shown below are 4 T cell receptor beta chains from a single sample sequenced in a study of cytomegalovirus exposure and HLA in healthy donors. In the PCR, 60 Vbeta and 13 Jbeta primers were used. Sequencing used immunoSEQ multiplex PCR; TCRdb keeps in-frame clones, though not all of them. The sample consists of about 170,000 clones, 75% to 90% of them appearing once. Sequenced input: PBMCs. The receptors derive from a male donor in good health and CMV-seronegative.

The V call is TRBV11-2, the J call TRBJ1-2, with 8 positions matching TRBD1. This CDR3 contains 14 residues. Unmatched junction bases numbered 8, after V lost 5 bases and J lost 6 bases. Germline assignment: CDR1 SGHAT and CDR2 FQNNGV. For the CDR3, the DNA is TGTGCCAGCAGCCTATGGCGGACAGGGAATGGCTACACCTTC. This gives the protein CASSLWRTGNGYTF.

V gene TRBV7-6 combines with J gene TRBJ2-7; 9 nucleotides line up with TRBD1. Germline V lookup: CDR1 SGHVS, CDR2 FNYEAQ. The V segment lost 4 bases and the J segment 3 bases; nucleotides outside the gene matches: 13. The CDR3 totals 17 residues. The CDR3 DNA follows: TGTGCCAGCAGCTCGTACCGATTCGGGACAGGGAGCTACGAGCAGTACTTC. Translating gives CASSSYRFGTGSYEQYF.

J is TRBJ2-1 and V is TRBV12-5; tentatively, D is TRBD2 (7 bases). CDR3 length: 15 residues. The germline gives CDR1 LGHNT, CDR2 FRNRAP. V was shortened by 7 bases and J by 4 bases, with 17 bases between the two germline ends. CDR3 nucleotides: TGTGCTAGTGCCAGGTTAGGGGGGGATTACAATGAGCAGTTCTTC. Protein sequence: CASARLGGDYNEQFF.

The chain uses TRBV5-4 and TRBJ1-4; 8 bases match TRBD1. The CDR3 is made up of 15 amino acids. V shed 4 bases, J shed 1 base, and the junction held 3 bases outside the gene matches. CDR1 is SGHNT, CDR2 YYREEE, per germline (reference sequence). In DNA form, the CDR3 reads TGTGCCAGCAGCAGAGACAGGGGAACTAATGAAAAACTGTTTTTT. This encodes CASSRDRGTNEKLFF.